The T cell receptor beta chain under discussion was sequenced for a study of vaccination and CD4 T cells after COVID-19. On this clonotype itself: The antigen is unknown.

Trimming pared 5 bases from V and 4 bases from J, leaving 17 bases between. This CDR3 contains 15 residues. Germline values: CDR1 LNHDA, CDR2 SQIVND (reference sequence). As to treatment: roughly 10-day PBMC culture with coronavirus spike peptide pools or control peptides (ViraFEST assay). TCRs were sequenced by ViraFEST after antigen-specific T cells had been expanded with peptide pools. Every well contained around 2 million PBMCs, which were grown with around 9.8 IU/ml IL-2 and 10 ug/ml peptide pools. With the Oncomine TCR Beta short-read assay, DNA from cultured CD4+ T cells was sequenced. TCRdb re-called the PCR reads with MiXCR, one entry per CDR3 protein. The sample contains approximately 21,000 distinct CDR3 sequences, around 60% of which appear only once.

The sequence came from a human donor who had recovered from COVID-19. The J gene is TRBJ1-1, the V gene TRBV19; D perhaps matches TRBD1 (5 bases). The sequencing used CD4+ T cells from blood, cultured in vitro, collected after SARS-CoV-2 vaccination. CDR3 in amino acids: CASSSHEGLGTEAFF. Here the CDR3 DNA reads TGTGCCAGTAGTTCCCACGAGGGGCTCGGCACTGAAGCTTTCTTT.